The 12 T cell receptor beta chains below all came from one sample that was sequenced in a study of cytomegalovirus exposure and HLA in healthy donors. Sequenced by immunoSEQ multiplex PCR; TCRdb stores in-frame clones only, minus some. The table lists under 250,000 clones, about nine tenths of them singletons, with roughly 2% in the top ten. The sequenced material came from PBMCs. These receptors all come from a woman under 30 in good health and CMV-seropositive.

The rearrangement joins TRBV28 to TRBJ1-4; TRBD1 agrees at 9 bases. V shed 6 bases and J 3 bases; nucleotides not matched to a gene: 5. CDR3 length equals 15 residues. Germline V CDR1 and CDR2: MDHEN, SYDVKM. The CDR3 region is CASRPRTGANEKLFF. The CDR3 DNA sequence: TGTGCCAGCAGACCTAGGACAGGGGCTAATGAAAAACTGTTTTTT.

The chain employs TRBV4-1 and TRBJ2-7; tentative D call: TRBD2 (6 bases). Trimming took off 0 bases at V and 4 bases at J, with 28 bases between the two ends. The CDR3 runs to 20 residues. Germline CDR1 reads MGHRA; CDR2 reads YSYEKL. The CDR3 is CASSQEVGLVRSPEDYEQYF. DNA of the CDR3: TGCGCCAGCAGCCAAGAAGTGGGACTTGTGCGGAGCCCCGAGGATTACGAGCAGTACTTC.

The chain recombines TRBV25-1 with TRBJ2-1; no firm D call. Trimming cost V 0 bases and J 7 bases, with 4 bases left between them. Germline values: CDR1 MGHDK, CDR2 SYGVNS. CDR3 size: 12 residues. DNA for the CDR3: TGTGCCAGCAGTGAATATATGAATGAGCAGTTCTTC. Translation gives CASSEYMNEQFF.

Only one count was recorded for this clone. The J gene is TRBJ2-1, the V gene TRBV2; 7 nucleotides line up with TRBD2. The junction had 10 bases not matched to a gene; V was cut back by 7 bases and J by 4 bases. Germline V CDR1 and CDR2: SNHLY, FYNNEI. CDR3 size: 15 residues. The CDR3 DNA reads TGTGCCAGCACCCCAGGTCGGGAGGCGTACAATGAGCAGTTCTTC. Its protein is CASTPGREAYNEQFF.

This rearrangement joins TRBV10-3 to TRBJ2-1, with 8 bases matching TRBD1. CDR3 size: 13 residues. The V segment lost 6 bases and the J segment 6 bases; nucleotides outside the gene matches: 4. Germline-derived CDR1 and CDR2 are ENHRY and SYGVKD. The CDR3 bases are TGTGCCATCAGCGATGACAGGGGCAATGAGCAGTTCTTC. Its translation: CAISDDRGNEQFF.

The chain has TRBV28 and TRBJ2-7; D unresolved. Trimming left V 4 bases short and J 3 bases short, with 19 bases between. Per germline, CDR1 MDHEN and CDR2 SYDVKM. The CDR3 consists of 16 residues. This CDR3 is CASSWALTKQDYEQYF. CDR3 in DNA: TGTGCCAGCAGTTGGGCCTTGACAAAGCAGGACTACGAGCAGTACTTC. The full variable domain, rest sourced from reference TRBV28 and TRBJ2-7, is DVKVTQSSRYLVKRTGEKVFLECVQDMDHENMFWYRQDPGLGLRLIYFSYDVKMKEKGDIPEGYSVSREKKERFSLILESASTNQTSMYLCASSWALTKQDYEQYFGPGTRLTVT.

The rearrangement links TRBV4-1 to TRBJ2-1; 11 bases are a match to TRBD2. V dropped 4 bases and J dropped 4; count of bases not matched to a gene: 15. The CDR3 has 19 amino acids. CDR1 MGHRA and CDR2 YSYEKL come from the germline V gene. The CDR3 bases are TGCGCCAGCAGCCGACTACTTACCATAGCGGGGGGGATATACAATGAGCAGTTCTTC. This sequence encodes CASSRLLTIAGGIYNEQFF.

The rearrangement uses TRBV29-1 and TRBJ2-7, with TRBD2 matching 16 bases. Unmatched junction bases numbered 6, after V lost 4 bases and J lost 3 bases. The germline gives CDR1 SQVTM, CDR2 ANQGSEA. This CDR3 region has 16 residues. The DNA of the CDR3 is TGCAGCGTTGGCGGGACTAGCGGGAGGGCTAGCTACGAGCAGTACTTC. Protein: CSVGGTSGRASYEQYF.

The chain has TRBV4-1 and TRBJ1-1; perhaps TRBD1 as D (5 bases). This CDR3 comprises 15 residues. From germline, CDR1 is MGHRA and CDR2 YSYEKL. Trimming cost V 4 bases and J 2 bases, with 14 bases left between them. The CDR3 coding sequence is TGCGCCAGCAGCCGTAGAACAGGCATTAACACTGAAGCTTTCTTT. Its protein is CASSRRTGINTEAFF.

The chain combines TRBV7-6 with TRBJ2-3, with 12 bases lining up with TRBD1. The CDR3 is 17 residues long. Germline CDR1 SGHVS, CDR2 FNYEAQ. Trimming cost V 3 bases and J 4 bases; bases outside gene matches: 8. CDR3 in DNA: TGTGCCAGCAGCTTGGGGACAGGGGGCGAGGTTCCAGATACGCAGTATTTT. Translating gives CASSLGTGGEVPDTQYF.

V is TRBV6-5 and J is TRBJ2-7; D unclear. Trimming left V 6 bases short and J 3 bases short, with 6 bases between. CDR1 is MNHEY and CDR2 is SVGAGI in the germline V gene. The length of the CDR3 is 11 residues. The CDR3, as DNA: TGTGCCAGCAGCACTCTCTACGAGCAGTACTTC. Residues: CASSTLYEQYF.

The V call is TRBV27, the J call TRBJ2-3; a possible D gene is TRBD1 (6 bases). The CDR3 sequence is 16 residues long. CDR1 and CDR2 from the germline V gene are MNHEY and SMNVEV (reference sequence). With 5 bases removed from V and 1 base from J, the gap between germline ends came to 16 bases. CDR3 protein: CASSPSQGQRTDTQYF. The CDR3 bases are TGTGCCAGCAGTCCCAGCCAGGGGCAGCGCACAGATACGCAGTATTTT.